The T cell receptor (beta chain) described here comes from a study of post-analysis software for immune sequencing data. Presence of unique molecular identifiers characterized the TCR beta cDNA libraries. TCRdb fed the PCR reads into MiXCR, producing one record per CDR3 protein. The sample lists roughly 570,000 distinct CDR3 sequences, around 36% seen once, with about 6% in the top ten. Comment on this clonotype: Its antigen is unidentified.

The CDR3 is made up of 16 amino acids. Trimming removed 6 bases from V and 5 bases from J; junction bases left unmatched: 11. The study's findings and limits: Five TRBV segments, including TRBV5-6, TRBV5-1 and TRBV20-1, were more frequent in patients than controls.

This TCR derives from a girl aged 2 to 17 with multiple sclerosis. This rearrangement joins TRBV12-3 or TRBV12-4 to TRBJ2-5; 11 nucleotides agree with TRBD2. The sample taken for sequencing was blood. This chain's CDR3 is CASSIGLAGGSETQYF. The CDR3 nucleotides read TGTGCCAGCAGCATAGGGCTAGCGGGGGGCAGTGAGACCCAGTACTTC.